This T cell receptor beta chain is drawn from a study of T cells after yellow fever vaccination. Study background: Low-cell-number fractions underwent preparation using SMART-Seq v4 Ultra Low Input. General observations from the study: The CD4 and CD8 compartments had a small share of their clonotypes in common. Once the booster was given, most primary-vaccination clones reappeared, at approximately 97% for CD4 and around 90% for CD8.

5'RACE template switching added a universal primer site and UMIs to TCR cDNA. TCRdb reprocessed the 5' RACE reads via MiXCR and lists one record per CDR3 protein. The sample shows 200,000 to 300,000 distinct CDR3 sequences, 3.6% of them seen only once. This clonotype was seen at least ten times. As yet, its antigen is unknown. The specimen comprised PBMCs, sampled 15 days after the yellow fever booster vaccination. The sequence derives from a man aged 18 to 35 who received the YFV17D yellow fever vaccine.

DNA for the CDR3: TGTGCCAGCAGTCATACCCCTCTAGCGGGGGACCCAATTTCCTACGAGCAGTACTTC. It is translated as CASSHTPLAGDPISYEQYF. The chain uses TRBV6-6 and TRBJ2-7, with TRBD2 matching 10 bases. There are 19 residues in the CDR3. Germline V gene lookup returns CDR1 MNHNY and CDR2 SVGAGI (reference sequence). V shed 5 bases, J shed 1 base, and the junction held 17 bases outside the gene matches.